The clone carrying this T cell receptor (beta chain) was seen only a few times. The data belong to a study of identical twins. TCRdb re-derived calls from the 5' RACE reads in MiXCR, one entry per CDR3 protein. The sample carries about 220,000 distinct CDR3 sequences, more than 6.5% recorded once. The CDR3 has 17 amino acids. CDR1 is SGDLS, CDR2 YYNGEE, per germline. J gave up 4 bases and V 3 bases, and 10 bases lay outside the gene matches. The sample also formed part of further work on yellow fever vaccine responses in identical twins.

This clonotype was sampled from a young woman in good health. The genes are TRBV9 and TRBJ2-5; 12 bases agree with TRBD1. Sequenced: memory (CD45RO+) T cells sorted from blood. CDR3 loop: CASSANTGTGGRETQYF. The CDR3 DNA reads as TGTGCCAGCAGCGCTAATACCGGGACAGGGGGCCGAGAGACCCAGTACTTC.